This TCR beta chain was sequenced in a study of monozygotic twins with inflammatory bowel disease. In germline, CDR1 is SGHDN, CDR2 FVKESK. The CDR3 spans 14 residues. Per TCR library, 3500 ng of total RNA was used. Each sample's cDNA came from eight separate reactions. Template switching added UMIs carrying a 6-nucleotide sample barcode. TCRdb reprocessed the 5' RACE reads and keeps a single row for each CDR3 protein, giving no DNA. Its table records around 210,000 distinct CDR3 sequences. Per donor, 2.5 to 3 ml of blood was collected and frozen. This chain joins TRBV14 and TRBJ1-1; the D gene TCRdb calls, TRBD1, cannot be checked with no DNA. Sequenced: blood. The receptor comes from a human donor with ulcerative colitis or Crohn's disease, or a healthy co-twin of an affected twin (not recorded which). The CDR3 loop is CASSQVRGHTEAFF.